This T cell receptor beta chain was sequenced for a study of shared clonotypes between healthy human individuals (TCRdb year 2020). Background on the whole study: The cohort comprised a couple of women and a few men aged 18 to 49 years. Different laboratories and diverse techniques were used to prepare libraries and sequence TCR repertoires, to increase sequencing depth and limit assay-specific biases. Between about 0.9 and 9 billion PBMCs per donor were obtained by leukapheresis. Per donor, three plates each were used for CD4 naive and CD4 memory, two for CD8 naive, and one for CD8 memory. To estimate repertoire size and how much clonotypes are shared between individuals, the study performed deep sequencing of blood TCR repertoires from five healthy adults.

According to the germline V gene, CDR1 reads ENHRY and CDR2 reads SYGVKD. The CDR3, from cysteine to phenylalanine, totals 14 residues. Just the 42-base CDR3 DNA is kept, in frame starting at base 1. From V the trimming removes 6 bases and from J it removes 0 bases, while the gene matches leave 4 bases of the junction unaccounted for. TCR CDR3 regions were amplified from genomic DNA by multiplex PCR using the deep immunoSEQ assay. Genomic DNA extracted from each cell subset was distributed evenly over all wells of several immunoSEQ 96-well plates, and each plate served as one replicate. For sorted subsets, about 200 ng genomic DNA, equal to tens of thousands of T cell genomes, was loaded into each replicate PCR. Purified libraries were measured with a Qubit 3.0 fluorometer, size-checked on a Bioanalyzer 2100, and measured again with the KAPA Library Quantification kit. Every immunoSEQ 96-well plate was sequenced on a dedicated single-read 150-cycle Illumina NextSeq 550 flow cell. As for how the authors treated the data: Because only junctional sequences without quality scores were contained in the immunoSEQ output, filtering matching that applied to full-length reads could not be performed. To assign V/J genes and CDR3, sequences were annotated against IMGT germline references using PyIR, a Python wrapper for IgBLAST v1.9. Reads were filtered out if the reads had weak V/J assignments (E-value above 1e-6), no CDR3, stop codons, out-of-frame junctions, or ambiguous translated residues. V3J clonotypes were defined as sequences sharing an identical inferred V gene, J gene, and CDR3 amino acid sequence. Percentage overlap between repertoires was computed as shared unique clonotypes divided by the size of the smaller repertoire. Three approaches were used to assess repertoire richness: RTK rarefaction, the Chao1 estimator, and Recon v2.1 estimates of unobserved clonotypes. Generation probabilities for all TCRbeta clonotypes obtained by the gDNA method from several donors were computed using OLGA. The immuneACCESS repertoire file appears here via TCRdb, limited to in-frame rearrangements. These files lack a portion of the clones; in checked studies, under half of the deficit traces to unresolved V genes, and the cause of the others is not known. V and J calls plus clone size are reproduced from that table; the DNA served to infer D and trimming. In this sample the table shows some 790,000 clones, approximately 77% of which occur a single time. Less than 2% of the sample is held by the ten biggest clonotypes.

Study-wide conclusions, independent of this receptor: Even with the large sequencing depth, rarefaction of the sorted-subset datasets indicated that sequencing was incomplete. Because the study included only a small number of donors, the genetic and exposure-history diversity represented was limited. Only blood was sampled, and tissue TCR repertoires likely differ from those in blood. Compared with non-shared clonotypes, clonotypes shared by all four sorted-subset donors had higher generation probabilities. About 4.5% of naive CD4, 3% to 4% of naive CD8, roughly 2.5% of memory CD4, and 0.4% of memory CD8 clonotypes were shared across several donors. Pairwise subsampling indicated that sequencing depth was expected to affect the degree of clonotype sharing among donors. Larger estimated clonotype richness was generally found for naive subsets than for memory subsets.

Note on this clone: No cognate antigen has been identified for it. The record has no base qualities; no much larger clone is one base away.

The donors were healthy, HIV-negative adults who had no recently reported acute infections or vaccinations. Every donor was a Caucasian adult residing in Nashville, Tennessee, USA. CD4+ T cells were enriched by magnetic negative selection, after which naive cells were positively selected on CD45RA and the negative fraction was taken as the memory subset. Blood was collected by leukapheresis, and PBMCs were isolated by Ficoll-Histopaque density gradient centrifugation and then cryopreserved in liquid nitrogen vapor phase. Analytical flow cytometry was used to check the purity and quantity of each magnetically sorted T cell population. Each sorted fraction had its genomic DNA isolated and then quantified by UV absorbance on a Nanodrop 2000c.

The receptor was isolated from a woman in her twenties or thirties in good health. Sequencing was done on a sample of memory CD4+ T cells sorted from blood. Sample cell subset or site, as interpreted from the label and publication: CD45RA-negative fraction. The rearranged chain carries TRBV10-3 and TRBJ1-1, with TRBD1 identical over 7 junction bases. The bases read TGTGCCATCAGCCTGGGACAGATGAACACTGAAGCTTTCTTT. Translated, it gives CAISLGQMNTEAFF.